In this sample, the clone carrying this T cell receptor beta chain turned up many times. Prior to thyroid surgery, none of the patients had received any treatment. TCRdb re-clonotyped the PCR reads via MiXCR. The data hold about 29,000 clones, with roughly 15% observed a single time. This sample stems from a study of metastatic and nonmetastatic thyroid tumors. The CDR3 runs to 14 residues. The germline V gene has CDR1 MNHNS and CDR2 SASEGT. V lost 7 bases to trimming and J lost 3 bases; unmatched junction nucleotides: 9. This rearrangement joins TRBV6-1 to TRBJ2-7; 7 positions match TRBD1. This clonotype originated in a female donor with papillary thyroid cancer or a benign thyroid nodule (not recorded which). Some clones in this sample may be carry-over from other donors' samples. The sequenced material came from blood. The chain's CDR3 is CASTPDRPSYEQYF. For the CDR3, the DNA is TGTGCCAGCACTCCGGACAGGCCGAGCTACGAGCAGTACTTC.